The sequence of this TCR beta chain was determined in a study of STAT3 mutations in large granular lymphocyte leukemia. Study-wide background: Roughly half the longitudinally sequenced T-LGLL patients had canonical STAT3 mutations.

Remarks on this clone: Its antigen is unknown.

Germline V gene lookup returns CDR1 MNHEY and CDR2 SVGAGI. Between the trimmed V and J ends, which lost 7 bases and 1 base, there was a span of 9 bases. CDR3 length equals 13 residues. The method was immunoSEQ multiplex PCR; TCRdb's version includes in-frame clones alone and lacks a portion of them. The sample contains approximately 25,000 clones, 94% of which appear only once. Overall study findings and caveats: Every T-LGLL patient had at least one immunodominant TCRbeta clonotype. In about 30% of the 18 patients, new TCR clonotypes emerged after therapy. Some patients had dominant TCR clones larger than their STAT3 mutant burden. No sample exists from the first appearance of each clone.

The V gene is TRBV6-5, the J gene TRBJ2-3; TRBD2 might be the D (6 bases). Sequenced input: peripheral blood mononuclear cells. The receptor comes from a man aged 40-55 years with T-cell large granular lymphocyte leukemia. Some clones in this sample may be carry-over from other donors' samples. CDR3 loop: CASKASGTDTQYF. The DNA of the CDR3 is TGTGCCAGCAAGGCTAGCGGCACAGATACGCAGTATTTT.